This T cell receptor beta chain was recorded in a study of CXCR3-negative and CXCR3-positive naive CD8 T cells (dated by TCRdb to between 2018 and 2021). Study-level background: In total, 120 million to 150 million TRB reads were obtained, corresponding to roughly 1.5 +/- 0.3 million reads per library. TRBV-TRBJ cluster analysis included naive subsets from about 5 donors and memory cells from 3 donors. Diversity and physicochemical repertoire analyses covered eleven to twelve donors pooled from two independent experiments.

What the study reported, not specific to this receptor: CXCR3 expression partially decreased after cryopreservation, so most assays used freshly isolated PBMCs. TRB CDR3s from CXCR3-positive naive cells showed higher hydrophobicity (lower Kidera factor 4), lower energy, and higher strength and volume indices than CXCR3-negative naive cells. Within the same donor, TRBV-TRBJ usage looked similar between naive CXCR3-negative and CXCR3-positive cells, but memory cells had distinct patterns. Because surface CD5, which is linked to self-reactivity in mice, was comparable between the naive subsets, TCR interaction strength was also inferred from the physicochemical properties of TRB CDR3s. Both naive subsets had comparably high repertoire diversity, while memory CD8+ T cells had much lower repertoire diversity.

To note about this clonotype: It lacks a known antigen.

Data came from a NextSeq 550. The Human TCR Profiling Kit (MiLaboratory) was used to prepare UMI-labeled 5' RACE TRB cDNA libraries. The full amount of extracted RNA was used for cDNA synthesis, and the full amount of resulting cDNA was used for PCR amplification. Libraries were prepared in parallel with an identical number of PCR cycles. As for how the authors treated the data: With a minimum of two reads required per UMI, MIGEC and MiXCR pulled out about 52,000 +/- 9,100 unique UMI-labeled TRB cDNA molecules from each library. An average of approximately 40,000 +/- 10,000 functional in-frame TRB CDR3 nucleotide clonotypes without stop codons was found per library. Diversity metrics, including normalized Shannon-Wiener and Chao1, were computed in VDJtools after downsampling to 5000 UMI-labeled TRB molecules per sample. VDJtools computed clonotype-size-weighted physicochemical properties of the central five CDR3 residues: interaction energy, strength, volume and Kidera factor 4. TCRdb reprocessed the reads, reporting each CDR3 protein sequence once and no DNA. The V and J calls were determined by TCRdb, not by the authors. This sample's table lists some 130,000 distinct CDR3 sequences. In total, the top ten clones hold 0.29% of the sample.

For each CD8+ T cell subset, flow sorting was done in triplicate, and 300,000 to 350,000 cells per subset went directly into RLT lysis buffer. Naive CD8+ T cells were defined stringently as CD45RO-CCR7+CD27+CD95- to exclude memory contaminants. Peripheral blood mononuclear cells were isolated from buffy coats by standard density gradient centrifugation. A FACSAria III was used to flow-sort naive CXCR3-negative and CXCR3-positive CD8+ T cells. An RNeasy Mini Kit was used to extract total RNA from the sorted cells. This clonotype originated in a human donor in good health. Some clones in this sample may be carry-over from other donors' samples. The sample consisted of naive CXCR3- CD8+ T cells from blood. The sample's cell subset or site, from its label and the paper: CD45RO-CCR7+CD27+CD95- naive CD8+ T cells lacking CXCR3 (TNR3-).

The CDR3 in this case is CASNAGDGNEKLFF. The rearranged chain carries TRBV4-2 and TRBJ1-4; as DNA is missing, the TRBD1 call by TCRdb cannot be tested. Its CDR3 holds 14 amino acids, cysteine through phenylalanine. Only the protein sequence is given. CDR1 and CDR2, looked up from the germline V gene, are LGHNA and YNFKEQ.